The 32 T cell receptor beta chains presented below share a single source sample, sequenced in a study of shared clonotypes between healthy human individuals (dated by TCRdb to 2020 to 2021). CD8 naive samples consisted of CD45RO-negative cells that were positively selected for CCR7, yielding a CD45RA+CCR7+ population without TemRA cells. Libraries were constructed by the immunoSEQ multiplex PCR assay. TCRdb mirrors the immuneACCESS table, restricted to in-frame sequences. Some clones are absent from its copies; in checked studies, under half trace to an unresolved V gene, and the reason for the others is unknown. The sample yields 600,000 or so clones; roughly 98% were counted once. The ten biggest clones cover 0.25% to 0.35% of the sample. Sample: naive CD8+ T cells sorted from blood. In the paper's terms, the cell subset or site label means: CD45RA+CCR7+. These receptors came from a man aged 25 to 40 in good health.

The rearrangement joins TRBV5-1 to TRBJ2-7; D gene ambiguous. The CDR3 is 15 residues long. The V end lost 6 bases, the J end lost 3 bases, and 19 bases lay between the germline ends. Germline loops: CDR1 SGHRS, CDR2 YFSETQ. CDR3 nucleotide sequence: TGCGCCAGCAAACAAGGGTCCCAAGTGGGCTACGAGCAGTACTTC. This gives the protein CASKQGSQVGYEQYF.

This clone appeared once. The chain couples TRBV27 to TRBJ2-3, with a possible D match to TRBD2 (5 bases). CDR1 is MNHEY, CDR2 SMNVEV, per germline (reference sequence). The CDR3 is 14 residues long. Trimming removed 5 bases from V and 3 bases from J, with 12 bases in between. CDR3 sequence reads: CASSPGISTDTQYF. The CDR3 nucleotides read TGTGCCAGCAGTCCGGGGATCTCGACAGATACGCAGTATTTT.

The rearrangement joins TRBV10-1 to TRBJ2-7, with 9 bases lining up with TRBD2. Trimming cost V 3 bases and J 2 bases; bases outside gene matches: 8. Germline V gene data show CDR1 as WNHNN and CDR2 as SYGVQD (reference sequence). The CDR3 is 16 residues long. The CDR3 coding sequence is TGCGCCAGCAGTGATGCAGGACTAGCGAGACCCTACGAGCAGTACTTC. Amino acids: CASSDAGLARPYEQYF.

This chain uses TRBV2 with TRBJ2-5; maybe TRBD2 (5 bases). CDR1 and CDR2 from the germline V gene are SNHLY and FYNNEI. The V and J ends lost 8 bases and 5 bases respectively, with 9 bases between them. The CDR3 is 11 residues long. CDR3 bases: TGTGCCAGCGTTGAGGGCGAGACCCAGTACTTC. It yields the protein CASVEGETQYF.

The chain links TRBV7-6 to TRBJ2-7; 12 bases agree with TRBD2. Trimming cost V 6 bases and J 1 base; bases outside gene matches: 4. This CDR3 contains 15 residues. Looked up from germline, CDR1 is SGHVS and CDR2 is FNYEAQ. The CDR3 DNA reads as TGTGCCAGCAGTCAACTAGCGGGAGGATCCTACGAGCAGTACTTC. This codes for CASSQLAGGSYEQYF.

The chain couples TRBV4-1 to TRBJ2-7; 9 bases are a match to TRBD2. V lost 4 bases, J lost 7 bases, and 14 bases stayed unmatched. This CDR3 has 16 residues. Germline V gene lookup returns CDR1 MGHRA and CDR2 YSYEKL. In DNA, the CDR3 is TGCGCCAGCAGCCTCGAAATAGCGGGAGTCGGTAGGGAGCAGTACTTC. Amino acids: CASSLEIAGVGREQYF.

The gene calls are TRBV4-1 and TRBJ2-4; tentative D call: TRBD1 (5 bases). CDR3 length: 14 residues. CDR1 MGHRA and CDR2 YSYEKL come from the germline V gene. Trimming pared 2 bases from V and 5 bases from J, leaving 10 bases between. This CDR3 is CASSQIGAQNIQYF. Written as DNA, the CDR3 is TGCGCCAGCAGCCAAATAGGGGCCCAAAACATTCAGTACTTC.

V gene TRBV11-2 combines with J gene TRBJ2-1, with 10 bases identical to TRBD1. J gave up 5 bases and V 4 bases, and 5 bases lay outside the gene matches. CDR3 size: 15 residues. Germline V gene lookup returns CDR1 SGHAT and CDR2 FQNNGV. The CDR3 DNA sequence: TGTGCCAGCAGCTCGACAGGGGGCTATAACAATGAGCAGTTCTTC. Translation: CASSSTGGYNNEQFF.

As DNA, the CDR3 is TGTGCCAGCAGCTCGCAAACACTAGCGGGAGGATCAGATACGCAGTATTTT. Amino acids: CASSSQTLAGGSDTQYF. The rearrangement joins TRBV7-9 to TRBJ2-3; 12 bases are shared with TRBD2. The germline V gene encodes CDR1 SEHNR and CDR2 FQNEAQ (reference sequence). V lost 4 bases to trimming and J lost 4 bases; unmatched junction nucleotides: 9. The CDR3 sequence is 17 residues long.

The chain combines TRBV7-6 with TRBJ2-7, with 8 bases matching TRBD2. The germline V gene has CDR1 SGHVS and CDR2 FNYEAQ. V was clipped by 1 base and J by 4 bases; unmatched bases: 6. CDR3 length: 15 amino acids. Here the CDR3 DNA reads TGTGCCAGCAGCTTAGAACGGGAGGGCCCTTACGAGCAGTACTTC. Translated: CASSLEREGPYEQYF.

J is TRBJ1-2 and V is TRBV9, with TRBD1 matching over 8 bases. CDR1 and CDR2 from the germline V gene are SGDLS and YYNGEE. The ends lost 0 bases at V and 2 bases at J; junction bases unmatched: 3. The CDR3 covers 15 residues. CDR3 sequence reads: CASSVGQGTNYGYTF. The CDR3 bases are TGTGCCAGCAGCGTAGGACAGGGGACGAACTATGGCTACACCTTC.

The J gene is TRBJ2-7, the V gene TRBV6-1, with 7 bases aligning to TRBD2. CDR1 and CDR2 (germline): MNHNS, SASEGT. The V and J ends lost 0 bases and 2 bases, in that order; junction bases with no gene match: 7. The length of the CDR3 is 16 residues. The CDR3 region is CASSEAGRGWTYEQYF. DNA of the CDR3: TGTGCCAGCAGTGAAGCGGGGAGGGGTTGGACCTACGAGCAGTACTTC.

The CDR3 is CASSSTSGSSYNEQFF. CDR3 nucleotide sequence: TGTGCCAGCAGCTCGACTAGCGGGAGCTCCTACAATGAGCAGTTCTTC. V is TRBV7-9 and J is TRBJ2-1, with 12 bases identical to TRBD2. V lost 4 bases and J lost 0; bases outside the gene matches: 1. The CDR3 runs 16 residues. The germline V gene has CDR1 SEHNR and CDR2 FQNEAQ (reference sequence).

The CDR3 sequence is CASSFLDSPYEQYF. CDR3 nucleotide sequence: TGTGCCAGCAGTTTCCTGGACAGCCCCTACGAGCAGTACTTC. The chain is built from TRBV27 and TRBJ2-7, with D perhaps TRBD1 (6 bases). The CDR3 covers 14 residues. V shed 3 bases and J shed 2 bases, with 11 bases lying between them. In germline, CDR1 is MNHEY, CDR2 SMNVEV (reference sequence).

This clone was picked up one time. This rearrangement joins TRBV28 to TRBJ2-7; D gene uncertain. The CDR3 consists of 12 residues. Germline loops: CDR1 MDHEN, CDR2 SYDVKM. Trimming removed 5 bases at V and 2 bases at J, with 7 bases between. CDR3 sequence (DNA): TGTGCCAGCAGTGTGTTGGCCTACGAGCAGTACTTC. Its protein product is CASSVLAYEQYF. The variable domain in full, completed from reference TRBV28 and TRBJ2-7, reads DVKVTQSSRYLVKRTGEKVFLECVQDMDHENMFWYRQDPGLGLRLIYFSYDVKMKEKGDIPEGYSVSREKKERFSLILESASTNQTSMYLCASSVLAYEQYFGPGTRLTVT.

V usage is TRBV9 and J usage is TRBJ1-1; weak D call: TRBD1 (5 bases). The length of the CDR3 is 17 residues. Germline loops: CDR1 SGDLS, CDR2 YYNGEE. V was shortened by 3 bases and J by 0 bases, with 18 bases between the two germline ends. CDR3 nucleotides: TGTGCCAGCAGCGGGGGGGATTTTATGGACATGAACACTGAAGCTTTCTTT. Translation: CASSGGDFMDMNTEAFF.

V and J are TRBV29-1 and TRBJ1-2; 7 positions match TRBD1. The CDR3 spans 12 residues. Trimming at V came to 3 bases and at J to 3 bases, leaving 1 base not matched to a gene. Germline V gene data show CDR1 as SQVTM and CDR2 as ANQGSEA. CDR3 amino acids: CSVDTGDYGYTF. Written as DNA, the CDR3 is TGCAGCGTTGACACAGGGGACTATGGCTACACCTTC.

The CDR3, as DNA: TGTGCCACCAGCAGAGCCTACGAGCAGTACTTC. Translating it yields CATSRAYEQYF. J is TRBJ2-7 and V is TRBV15; D remains ambiguous. Germline CDR1 reads LNHNV; CDR2 reads YYDKDF (reference sequence). The CDR3 is made up of 11 amino acids. Trimming pared 1 base from V and 2 bases from J, leaving 0 bases between.

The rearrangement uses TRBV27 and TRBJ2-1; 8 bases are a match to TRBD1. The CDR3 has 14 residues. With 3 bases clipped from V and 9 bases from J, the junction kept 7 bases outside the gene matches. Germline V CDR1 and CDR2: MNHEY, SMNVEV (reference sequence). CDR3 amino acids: CASSFSGGSGEQFF. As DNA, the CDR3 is TGTGCCAGCAGTTTTTCAGGGGGCTCCGGTGAGCAGTTCTTC.

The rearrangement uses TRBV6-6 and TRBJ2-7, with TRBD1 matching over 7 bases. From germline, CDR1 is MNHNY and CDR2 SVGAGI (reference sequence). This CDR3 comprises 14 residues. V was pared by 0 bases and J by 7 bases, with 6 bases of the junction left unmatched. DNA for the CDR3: TGTGCCAGCAGTTACTCAGGACAGGCCTGGGAGCAGTACTTC. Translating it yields CASSYSGQAWEQYF.

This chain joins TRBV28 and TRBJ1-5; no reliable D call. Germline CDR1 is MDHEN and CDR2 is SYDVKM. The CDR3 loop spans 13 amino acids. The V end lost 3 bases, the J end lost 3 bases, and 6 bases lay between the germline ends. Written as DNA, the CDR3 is TGTGCCAGCAGTTTGGGGTACAATCAGCCCCAGCATTTT. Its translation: CASSLGYNQPQHF.

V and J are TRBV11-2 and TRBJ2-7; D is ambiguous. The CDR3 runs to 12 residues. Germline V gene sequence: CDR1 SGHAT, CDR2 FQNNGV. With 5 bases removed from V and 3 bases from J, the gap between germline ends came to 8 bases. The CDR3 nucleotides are TGTGCCAGCAGCCCTACGAACTACGAGCAGTACTTC. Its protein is CASSPTNYEQYF.

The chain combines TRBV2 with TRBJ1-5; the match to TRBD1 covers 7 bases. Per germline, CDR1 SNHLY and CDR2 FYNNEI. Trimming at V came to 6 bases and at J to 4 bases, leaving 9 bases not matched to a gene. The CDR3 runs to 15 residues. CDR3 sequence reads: CASSPTGTANQPQHF. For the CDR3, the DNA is TGTGCCAGCAGCCCCACCGGGACAGCTAATCAGCCCCAGCATTTT.

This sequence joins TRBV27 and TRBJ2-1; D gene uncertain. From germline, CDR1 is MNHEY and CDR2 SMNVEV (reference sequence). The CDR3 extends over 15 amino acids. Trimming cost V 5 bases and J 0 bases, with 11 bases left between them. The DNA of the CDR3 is TGTGCCAGCAGTACGGACCTCAGCTCCTACAATGAGCAGTTCTTC. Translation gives CASSTDLSSYNEQFF.

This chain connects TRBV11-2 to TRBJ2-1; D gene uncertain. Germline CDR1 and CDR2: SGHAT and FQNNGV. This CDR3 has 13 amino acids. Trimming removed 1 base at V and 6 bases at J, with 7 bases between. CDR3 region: CASSLVPRNEQFF. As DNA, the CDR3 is TGTGCCAGCAGCTTAGTACCACGCAATGAGCAGTTCTTC.

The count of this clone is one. CDR3 coding DNA: TGCAGCGTTGCGGGCCTTGCAGCGGGAGAGTACTTC. Encoded protein: CSVAGLAAGEYF. The chain combines TRBV29-1 with TRBJ2-5; 8 bases line up with TRBD2. The V segment lost 4 bases and the J segment 12 bases; nucleotides outside the gene matches: 10. Germline CDR1 SQVTM, CDR2 ANQGSEA. CDR3 length equals 12 residues.

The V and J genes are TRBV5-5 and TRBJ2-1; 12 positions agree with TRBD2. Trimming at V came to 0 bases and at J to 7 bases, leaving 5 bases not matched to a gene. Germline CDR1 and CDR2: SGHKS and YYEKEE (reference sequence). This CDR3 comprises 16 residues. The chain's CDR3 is CASSLALAGGRNEQFF. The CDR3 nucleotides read TGTGCCAGCAGCTTGGCTCTAGCGGGAGGGAGAAATGAGCAGTTCTTC.

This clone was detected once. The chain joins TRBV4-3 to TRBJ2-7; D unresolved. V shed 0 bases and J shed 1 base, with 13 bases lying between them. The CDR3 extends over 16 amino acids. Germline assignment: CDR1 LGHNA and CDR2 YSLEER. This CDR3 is CASSQDPFQSSYEQYF. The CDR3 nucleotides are TGCGCCAGCAGCCAAGATCCCTTCCAATCTTCCTACGAGCAGTACTTC.

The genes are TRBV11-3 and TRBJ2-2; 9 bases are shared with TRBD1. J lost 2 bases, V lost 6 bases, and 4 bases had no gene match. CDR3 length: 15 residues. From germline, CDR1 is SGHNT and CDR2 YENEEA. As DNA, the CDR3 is TGTGCCAGCAGTGGACAGGGGTACAACACCGGGGAGCTGTTTTTT. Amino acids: CASSGQGYNTGELFF.

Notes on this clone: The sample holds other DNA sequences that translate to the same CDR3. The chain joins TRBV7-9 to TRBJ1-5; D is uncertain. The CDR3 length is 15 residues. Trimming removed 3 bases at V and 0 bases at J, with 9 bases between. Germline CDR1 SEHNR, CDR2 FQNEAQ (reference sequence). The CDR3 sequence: CASSLAGSSNQPQHF. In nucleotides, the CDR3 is TGTGCCAGCAGCTTGGCGGGATCTAGCAATCAGCCCCAGCATTTT.

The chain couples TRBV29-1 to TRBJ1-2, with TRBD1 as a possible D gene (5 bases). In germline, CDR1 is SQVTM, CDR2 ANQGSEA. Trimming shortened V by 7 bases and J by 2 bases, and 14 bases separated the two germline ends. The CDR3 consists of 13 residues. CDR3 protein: CSADSEPNYGYTF. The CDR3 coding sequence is TGCAGCGCTGACAGCGAGCCCAACTATGGCTACACCTTC.

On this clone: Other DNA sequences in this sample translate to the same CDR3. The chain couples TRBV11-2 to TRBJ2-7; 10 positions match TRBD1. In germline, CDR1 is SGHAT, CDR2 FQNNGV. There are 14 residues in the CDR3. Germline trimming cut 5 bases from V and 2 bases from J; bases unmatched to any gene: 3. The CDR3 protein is CASSLGQGAYEQYF. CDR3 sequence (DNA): TGTGCCAGCAGCCTCGGACAGGGGGCCTACGAGCAGTACTTC.